This TCR beta chain was identified during a study of Ad26.COV2.S vaccination and SARS-CoV-2 variants. The treatment is: over 15 received Ad26.COV2.S at low or high dose, single or two shots; roughly five received placebo; per-sample allocation not given. Sampling happened 63 days after the first vaccine or placebo injection. The repertoire was sequenced with immunoSEQ multiplex PCR; TCRdb's copy has only in-frame clones and lacks some. The repertoire holds around 450,000 clones, nearly 90% seen once, with 2.5% to 3% in the top ten. The germline V gene encodes CDR1 SGHTA and CDR2 FQGTGA. The CDR3 covers 15 residues. V was cut by 5 bases and J by 4 bases, with 14 bases left in between.

The V gene is TRBV7-3, the J gene TRBJ2-2; D possibly uses TRBD1 or TRBD2 (6 bases each). The TCR was taken from a person between 18 and 59 years old who received the Ad26.COV2.S COVID-19 vaccine or a placebo. The sequenced sample was peripheral blood, obtained in a trial of Ad26.COV2.S vaccine versus placebo. CDR3 residues: CASSPQQGGTGELFF. Here the CDR3 DNA reads TGTGCCAGCAGCCCCCAACAGGGAGGCACCGGGGAGCTGTTTTTT.